The 28 T cell receptor beta chains below were found in one sample sequenced in a study of cytomegalovirus exposure and HLA in healthy donors. Researchers ran the PCR with 60 Vbeta and 13 Jbeta primers. Here immunoSEQ multiplex PCR was the method, and the copy in TCRdb shows in-frame clones only, minus some. The table lists over 150,000 clones, 84% of them singletons. Sample: PBMCs. The receptors here all came from a girl between 10 and 17 years old in good health and CMV-seropositive.

V is TRBV12-5 and J is TRBJ1-1; TRBD1 might be the D (5 bases). The CDR3 spans 17 residues. Germline CDR1 is LGHNT and CDR2 is FRNRAP. Trimming took off 4 bases at V and 3 bases at J, with 21 bases between the two ends. The CDR3 DNA is TGTGCTAGTGGTTGGAAGGTAGTGTGGACACACCACACTGAAGCTTTCTTT. It encodes CASGWKVVWTHHTEAFF.

J is TRBJ1-3 and V is TRBV6-6; possibly TRBD1 for D (6 bases). Germline-derived CDR1 and CDR2 are MNHNY and SVGAGI (reference sequence). V was shortened by 6 bases and J by 7 bases, with 16 bases between the two germline ends. CDR3 length: 14 residues. The CDR3: CASSPQGAGNTIYF. The DNA of the CDR3 is TGTGCCAGCAGCCCACAGGGAGCGGGGAACACCATATATTTT.

The V gene is TRBV5-1, the J gene TRBJ2-1; TRBD2 matches at 11 bases. Germline V gives CDR1 SGHRS, CDR2 YFSETQ. V trimming: 4 bases; J trimming: 7 bases; junction bases outside the gene matches: 19. There are 19 residues in the CDR3. In DNA, the CDR3 is TGCGCCAGCAGCACCAGACTAGCGGGGTTGGGGCTACAGATAAATGAGCAGTTCTTC. Protein sequence: CASSTRLAGLGLQINEQFF.

The genes are TRBV4-1 and TRBJ2-2; D gene ambiguous. The germline V and J ends were trimmed by 0 bases and 7 bases, with 9 bases remaining between them. The germline V gene has CDR1 MGHRA and CDR2 YSYEKL. The CDR3 has 14 amino acids. The chain's CDR3 is CASSQDTRIGELFF. DNA for the CDR3: TGCGCCAGCAGCCAAGATACAAGAATCGGGGAGCTGTTTTTT.

V gene TRBV13 combines with J gene TRBJ1-1, with a weak D call TRBD1 (6 bases). This CDR3 contains 13 residues. V lost 6 bases and J 4 bases, leaving 12 bases between the germline ends. In germline, CDR1 is PRHDT, CDR2 FYEKMQ (reference sequence). The CDR3 region is CASSQGRGTEAFF. The CDR3, as DNA: TGTGCCAGCAGTCAGGGGAGGGGCACTGAAGCTTTCTTT. The variable domain in full, with the rest retrieved from reference TRBV13 and TRBJ1-1, is AAGVIQSPRHLIKEKRETATLKCYPIPRHDTVYWYQQGPGQDPQFLISFYEKMQSDKGSIPDRFSAQQFSDYHSELNMSSLELGDSALYFCASSQGRGTEAFFGQGTRLTVV.

The chain uses TRBV19 and TRBJ1-2, with D unclear. V lost 5 bases and J lost 6, with 13 bases in between. The CDR3 spans 13 residues. Looked up from germline, CDR1 is LNHDA and CDR2 is SQIVND (reference sequence). The CDR3 here is CASSEGNQDGYTF. The DNA of the CDR3 is TGTGCCAGTAGTGAGGGAAATCAGGATGGCTACACCTTC. Supplemented by reference TRBV19 and TRBJ1-2, the full variable domain reads DGGITQSPKYLFRKEGQNVTLSCEQNLNHDAMYWYRQDPGQGLRLIYYSQIVNDFQKGDIAEGYSVSREKKESFPLTVTSAQKNPTAFYLCASSEGNQDGYTFGSGTRLTVV.

V and J are TRBV5-1 and TRBJ1-1, with 8 bases matching TRBD1. The germline gives CDR1 SGHRS, CDR2 YFSETQ. Unmatched junction bases numbered 7, after V lost 4 bases and J lost 2 bases. The CDR3 covers 15 residues. CDR3 loop: CASSGSGGANTEAFF. CDR3 DNA sequence: TGCGCCAGCAGCGGCTCAGGGGGCGCAAACACTGAAGCTTTCTTT.

The chain recombines TRBV5-6 with TRBJ2-1, with D maybe TRBD2 (6 bases). This CDR3 has 14 residues. Trimming removed 5 bases at V and 6 bases at J, with 15 bases between. Germline V gene lookup returns CDR1 SGHDT and CDR2 YYEEEE. The CDR3: CASRTTGTLNEQFF. Here the CDR3 DNA reads TGTGCCAGCAGGACAACCGGGACTCTCAATGAGCAGTTCTTC.

V usage is TRBV7-2 and J usage is TRBJ2-2, with a possible D match to TRBD2 (5 bases). The CDR3 contains 17 residues. Germline V gene data show CDR1 as SGHTA and CDR2 as FQGNSA. Trimming shortened V by 7 bases and J by 4 bases, and 22 bases separated the two germline ends. The CDR3 region is CASTKQKLGQATGELFF. CDR3 nucleotide sequence: TGTGCCAGCACCAAACAAAAACTAGGTCAGGCCACCGGGGAGCTGTTTTTT.

The chain couples TRBV6-4 to TRBJ2-3; unclear D gene. CDR1 is MRHNA, CDR2 SNTAGT, per germline. CDR3 length equals 13 residues. The V end was cut by 0 bases, the J end by 8 bases, with 9 bases between. Here the CDR3 DNA reads TGTGCCAGCAGTGACTCTAAAACGGGTACGCAGTATTTT. This translates into CASSDSKTGTQYF.

The count of this clone is one. The chain uses TRBV5-6 and TRBJ2-4; 7 positions agree with TRBD1. Trimming took 4 bases from V and 1 from J; bases not matched to a gene: 11. Germline assignment: CDR1 SGHDT and CDR2 YYEEEE. There are 17 residues in the CDR3. The CDR3 loop is CASSQLGQPLAKNIQYF. DNA of the CDR3: TGTGCCAGCAGCCAACTGGGACAGCCCTTGGCCAAAAACATTCAGTACTTC.

This clone was picked up a small number of times. The rearrangement uses TRBV5-5 and TRBJ1-1, with D uncertain. The germline CDR1 and CDR2 sequences are SGHKS and YYEKEE (reference sequence). Trimming cost V 2 bases and J 0 bases, with 11 bases left between them. The CDR3 spans 15 residues. CDR3 sequence: CASSLKTTMNTEAFF. The DNA of the CDR3 is TGTGCCAGCAGCTTAAAGACAACAATGAACACTGAAGCTTTCTTT.

CDR3 region: CASSHNRGPYNEQFF. The CDR3 DNA reads as TGTGCCAGCAGCCACAACAGGGGCCCCTACAATGAGCAGTTCTTC. The chain carries TRBV7-9 and TRBJ2-1; TRBD1 matches 7 bases. This CDR3 has 15 amino acids. The V gene's germline CDR1 is SEHNR and CDR2 FQNEAQ (reference sequence). The trim removed 5 bases at V and 2 bases at J, leaving 6 bases unmatched.

The chain joins TRBV13 to TRBJ1-1; D is unclear. The V gene lost 3 bases and the J gene lost 4 bases, with 9 bases spanning the gap. The germline gives CDR1 PRHDT, CDR2 FYEKMQ (reference sequence). This CDR3 has 13 residues. This CDR3 reads CASSFGSSTEAFF. In nucleotides, the CDR3 is TGTGCCAGCAGCTTCGGGAGCAGCACTGAAGCTTTCTTT. Looking up the rest from reference TRBV13 and TRBJ1-1 gives the full variable domain: AAGVIQSPRHLIKEKRETATLKCYPIPRHDTVYWYQQGPGQDPQFLISFYEKMQSDKGSIPDRFSAQQFSDYHSELNMSSLELGDSALYFCASSFGSSTEAFFGQGTRLTVV.

The chain combines TRBV5-1 with TRBJ2-3; weak D call: TRBD1 (5 bases). This CDR3 has 14 residues. In germline, CDR1 is SGHRS, CDR2 YFSETQ. V dropped 0 bases and J dropped 6 bases, with 11 bases sitting between them. The CDR3 nucleotides read TGCGCCAGCAGCTTGGGGGGCGTCGGGGATACGCAGTATTTT. Protein sequence: CASSLGGVGDTQYF.

This clone is a singleton in its sample. The chain carries TRBV5-6 and TRBJ2-5; 9 bases line up with TRBD1. The end of the DNA fits TRBJ2-7 better, so the J call may be wrong. This CDR3 comprises 15 residues. Germline V gives CDR1 SGHDT, CDR2 YYEEEE. The CDR3 DNA sequence: TGTGCCAGCAGCTTGCGGGACAGGGCTAACTACGAGCAGTACTTC. It encodes CASSLRDRANYEQYF.

This chain uses TRBV7-9 with TRBJ1-2, with TRBD1 matching over 11 bases. V shed 8 bases, J shed 2 bases, and the junction held 7 bases outside the gene matches. The CDR3 length is 15 residues. Per germline, CDR1 SEHNR and CDR2 FQNEAQ (reference sequence). DNA for the CDR3: TGTGCCAGCTTTGGGGGACAGGGGGAAAACTATGGCTACACCTTC. It encodes CASFGGQGENYGYTF.

The sample holds a few counts of this clone. The V call is TRBV5-4, the J call TRBJ1-4; possibly TRBD1 for D (5 bases). CDR1 and CDR2 (germline): SGHNT, YYREEE (reference sequence). V lost 0 bases, J lost 7 bases, and 7 bases lay in between. The CDR3 extends over 13 amino acids. CDR3 in amino acids: CASSLGDSEKLFF. In DNA form, the CDR3 reads TGTGCCAGCAGCTTGGGGGACTCTGAAAAACTGTTTTTT.

This chain joins TRBV7-9 and TRBJ2-2, with a tentative D call TRBD2 (6 bases). The CDR3 sequence is 17 residues long. V lost 5 bases and J 3 bases, leaving 19 bases between the germline ends. Germline CDR1 and CDR2: SEHNR and FQNEAQ (reference sequence). The DNA of the CDR3 is TGTGCCAGCAGCAATAATCCGGTCAGCGGGCACACCGGGGAGCTGTTTTTT. It specifies CASSNNPVSGHTGELFF.

The J gene is TRBJ1-5, the V gene TRBV6-5, with 7 bases lining up with TRBD1. The CDR3 is 15 amino acids. V lost 6 bases to trimming and J lost 4 bases; unmatched junction nucleotides: 9. Per germline, CDR1 MNHEY and CDR2 SVGAGI. CDR3 residues: CASRPDRAKNQPQHF. The CDR3 bases are TGTGCCAGCAGACCAGACAGGGCTAAGAATCAGCCCCAGCATTTT.

The rearrangement uses TRBV19 and TRBJ2-7; 11 bases are a match to TRBD1. CDR1 LNHDA and CDR2 SQIVND come from the germline V gene (reference sequence). V shed 4 bases and J 13 bases; nucleotides not matched to a gene: 6. CDR3 size: 12 residues. CDR3 DNA: TGTGCCAGTAGTACCGGGGACAGGGGGTTTTACTTC. It yields the protein CASSTGDRGFYF.

The chain uses TRBV9 and TRBJ2-4; TRBD1 agrees at 9 bases. V lost 5 bases and J lost 5; bases outside the gene matches: 11. Germline CDR1 SGDLS, CDR2 YYNGEE. The CDR3 has 16 amino acids. CDR3 protein: CASSRAGQGFENIQYF. CDR3 DNA: TGTGCCAGCAGTAGAGCCGGACAGGGGTTCGAAAACATTCAGTACTTC.

The chain is built from TRBV2 and TRBJ1-5, with no clear D. The CDR3 is 12 amino acids. Germline assignment: CDR1 SNHLY and CDR2 FYNNEI. The ends were cut back, 7 bases at V and 2 bases at J, with 6 bases in the middle. Here the CDR3 DNA reads TGTGCCAGCATGGGAGGCAATCAGCCCCAGCATTTT. This codes for CASMGGNQPQHF.

A note on this clone: Different DNA sequences within this sample yield the same CDR3. The chain joins TRBV4-1 to TRBJ2-5, with D perhaps TRBD2 (6 bases). The CDR3 extends over 15 amino acids. Trimming stripped 3 bases from V and 5 bases from J, with 16 bases between. Germline CDR1 MGHRA, CDR2 YSYEKL. CDR3 DNA sequence: TGCGCCAGCAGCCAGACCGTACTGGCGGGGGAGACCCAGTACTTC. Amino acid sequence: CASSQTVLAGETQYF.

The rearrangement joins TRBV19 to TRBJ2-5; 7 bases match TRBD1. CDR1 is LNHDA and CDR2 is SQIVND in the germline V gene (reference sequence). V was clipped by 6 bases and J by 2 bases; unmatched bases: 6. CDR3 length: 14 residues. The CDR3, as DNA: TGTGCCAGTAGCCATGGGGGACAGCAAGAGACCCAGTACTTC. Protein product: CASSHGGQQETQYF.

The CDR3 spells CASTQPGRNTEAFF. CDR3 bases: TGTGCCAGCACCCAACCAGGCAGGAACACTGAAGCTTTCTTT. V and J are TRBV6-5 and TRBJ1-1; D gene ambiguous. Trimming took off 7 bases at V and 1 base at J, with 13 bases between the two ends. The V gene's germline CDR1 is MNHEY and CDR2 SVGAGI. The CDR3 is 14 amino acids.

The chain joins TRBV7-8 to TRBJ2-6, with D tentatively TRBD1 (6 bases). Germline V gives CDR1 SGHVS, CDR2 FQNEAQ. V dropped 5 bases and J dropped 1 base, with 15 bases sitting between them. The CDR3 has 17 residues. The CDR3: CASSISRRGSGANVLTF. DNA for the CDR3: TGTGCCAGCAGCATCTCCCGCAGGGGATCTGGGGCCAACGTCCTGACTTTC.

This chain connects TRBV13 to TRBJ2-7; TRBD1 agrees at 7 bases. Germline-derived CDR1 and CDR2 are PRHDT and FYEKMQ (reference sequence). This CDR3 has 14 residues. V shed 6 bases and J 2 bases; nucleotides not matched to a gene: 7. The CDR3 region has the DNA TGTGCCAGCAGGACAAGGGGACAGACCTACGAGCAGTACTTC. This sequence encodes CASRTRGQTYEQYF.